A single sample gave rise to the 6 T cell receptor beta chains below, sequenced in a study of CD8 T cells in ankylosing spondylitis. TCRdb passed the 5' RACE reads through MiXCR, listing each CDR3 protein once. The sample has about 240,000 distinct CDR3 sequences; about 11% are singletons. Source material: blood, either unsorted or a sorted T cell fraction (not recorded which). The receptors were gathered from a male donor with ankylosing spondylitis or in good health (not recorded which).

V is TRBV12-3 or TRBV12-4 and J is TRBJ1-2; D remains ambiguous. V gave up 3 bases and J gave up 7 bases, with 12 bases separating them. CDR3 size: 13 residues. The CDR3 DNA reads TGTGCCAGCAGTTTCTTGTGGGAAGGTGGCTACACCTTC. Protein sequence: CASSFLWEGGYTF.

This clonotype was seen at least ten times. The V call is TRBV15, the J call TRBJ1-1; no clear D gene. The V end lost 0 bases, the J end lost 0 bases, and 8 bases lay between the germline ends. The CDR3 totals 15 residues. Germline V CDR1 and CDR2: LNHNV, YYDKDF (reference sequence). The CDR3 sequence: CATSREGQMNTEAFF. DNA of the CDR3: TGTGCCACCAGCAGAGAAGGGCAGATGAACACTGAAGCTTTCTTT. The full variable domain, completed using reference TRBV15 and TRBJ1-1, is DAMVIQNPRYQVTQFGKPVTLSCSQTLNHNVMYWYQQKSSQAPKLLFHYYDKDFNNEADTPDNFQSRRPNTSFCFLDIRSPGLGDTAMYLCATSREGQMNTEAFFGQGTRLTVV.

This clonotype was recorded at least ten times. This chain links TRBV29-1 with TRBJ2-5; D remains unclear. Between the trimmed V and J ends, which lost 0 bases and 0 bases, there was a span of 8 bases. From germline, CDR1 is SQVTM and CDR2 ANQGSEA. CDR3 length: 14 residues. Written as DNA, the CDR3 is TGCAGCGTTGAAGATGGGTGGTACCAAGAGACCCAGTACTTC. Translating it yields CSVEDGWYQETQYF.

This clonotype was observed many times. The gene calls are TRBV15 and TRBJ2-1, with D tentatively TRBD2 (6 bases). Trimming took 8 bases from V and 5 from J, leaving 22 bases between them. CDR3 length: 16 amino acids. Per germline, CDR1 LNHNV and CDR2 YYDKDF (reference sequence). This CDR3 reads CATATDSGPTHNEQFF. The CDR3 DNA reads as TGTGCCACCGCAACTGACAGCGGGCCCACACACAATGAGCAGTTCTTC. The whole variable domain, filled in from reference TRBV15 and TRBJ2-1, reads DAMVIQNPRYQVTQFGKPVTLSCSQTLNHNVMYWYQQKSSQAPKLLFHYYDKDFNNEADTPDNFQSRRPNTSFCFLDIRSPGLGDTAMYLCATATDSGPTHNEQFFGPGTRLTVL.

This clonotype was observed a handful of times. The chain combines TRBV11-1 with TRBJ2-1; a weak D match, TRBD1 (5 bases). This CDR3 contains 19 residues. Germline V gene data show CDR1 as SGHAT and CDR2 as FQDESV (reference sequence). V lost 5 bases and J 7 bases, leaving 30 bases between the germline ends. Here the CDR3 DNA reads TGTGCCAGCAGCCGGATCTACCCCATCGGACACCGAGGAGAAAATGAGCAGTTCTTC. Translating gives CASSRIYPIGHRGENEQFF.

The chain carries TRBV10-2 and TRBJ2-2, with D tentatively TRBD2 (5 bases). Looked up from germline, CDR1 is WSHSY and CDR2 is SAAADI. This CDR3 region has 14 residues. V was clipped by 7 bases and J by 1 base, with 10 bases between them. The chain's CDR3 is CASIVGMNTGELFF. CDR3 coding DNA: TGCGCCAGCATAGTCGGGATGAACACCGGGGAGCTGTTTTTT.